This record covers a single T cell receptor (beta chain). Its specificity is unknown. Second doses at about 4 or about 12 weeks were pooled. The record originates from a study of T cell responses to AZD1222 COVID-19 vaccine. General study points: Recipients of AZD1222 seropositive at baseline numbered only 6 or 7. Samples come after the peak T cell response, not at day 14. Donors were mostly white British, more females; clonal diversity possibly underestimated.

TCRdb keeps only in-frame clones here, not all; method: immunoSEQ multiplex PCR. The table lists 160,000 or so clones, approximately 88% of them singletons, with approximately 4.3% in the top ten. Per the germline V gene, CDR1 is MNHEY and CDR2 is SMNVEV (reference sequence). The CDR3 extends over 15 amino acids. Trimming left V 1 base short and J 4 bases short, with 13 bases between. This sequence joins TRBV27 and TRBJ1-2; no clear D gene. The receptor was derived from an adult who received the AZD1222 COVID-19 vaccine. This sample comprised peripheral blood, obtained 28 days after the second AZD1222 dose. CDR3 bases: TGTGCCAGCAGTTTATTGCCAGGCGTTACCTATGGCTACACCTTC. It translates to CASSLLPGVTYGYTF.